This T cell receptor (beta chain) was identified during a study of spatial heterogeneity in lung cancer. The CDR3 sequence is 14 residues long. Trimming took 5 bases from V and 5 from J, leaving 15 bases between them. TCRdb reprocessed the 5' RACE reads with MiXCR, giving one entry per CDR3 protein. The sample has about 44,000 distinct CDR3 sequences; around 15% are singletons. This sample's time point: sample taken at primary tumor resection. This TCR was recovered from a male donor with early-stage non-small cell lung cancer. The chain uses TRBV12-3 or TRBV12-4 and TRBJ2-5; maybe TRBD1 (5 bases). The sequencing used PBMCs, collected at surgery. CDR3 region: CASSPSWAGETQYF. The CDR3 nucleotides are TGTGCCAGCAGTCCGTCGTGGGCAGGGGAGACCCAGTACTTC.